Listed below are T cell receptor beta chains from one sample, sequenced in a study of post-analysis software for immune sequencing data. TCRdb used MiXCR to reprocess the PCR reads, holding one entry per CDR3 protein. The table records under 900,000 distinct CDR3 sequences, 53% of them present only once. Sequences were obtained from blood. All receptors come from a girl aged 5-17 years with multiple sclerosis. Each CDR3 is given with its conserved first and last residue. A D gene is named only where the DNA matches it firmly. Clone size is not always given. Where it is, it says once, few, many or a class for expanded clones.

size	D	J	V	CDR3	DNA
.	TRBD2	TRBJ2-7	TRBV27	CASSPFGTSGPSSYEQYF	TGTGCCAGCAGTCCTTTCGGGACTAGCGGTCCGAGCTCCTACGAGCAGTACTTC
few	.	TRBJ2-5	TRBV11-1	CASSRRFQETQYF	TGTGCCAGCAGCCGCAGGTTCCAAGAGACCCAGTACTTC
few	TRBD1	TRBJ1-2	TRBV6-6	CASSSGPQGVYGYTF	TGTGCCAGCAGTTCGGGGCCTCAGGGGGTCTATGGCTACACCTTC
.	.	TRBJ2-7	TRBV20-1	CSARDLSPYEQYF	TGCAGTGCTAGGGATTTATCCCCCTACGAGCAGTACTTC
few	.	TRBJ2-7	TRBV5-1	CASSWGPGREGYEQYF	TGCGCCAGCAGCTGGGGGCCGGGGCGGGAAGGTTACGAGCAGTACTTC
.	.	TRBJ2-3	TRBV7-3	CASSLTASVTDTQYF	TGTGCCAGCAGCTTAACGGCTAGCGTCACAGATACGCAGTATTTT
.	.	TRBJ1-5	TRBV4-1	CASSQDHPNQPQHF	TGCGCCAGCAGCCAAGATCATCCGAATCAGCCCCAGCATTTT
few	.	TRBJ2-7	TRBV29-1	CSAAWGTPYEQYF	TGCAGCGCCGCGTGGGGAACCCCCTACGAGCAGTACTTC
few	.	TRBJ2-5	TRBV12-3/TRBV12-4	CASSFRVQETQYF	TGTGCCAGCAGTTTTAGGGTCCAAGAGACCCAGTACTTC
once	.	TRBJ2-5	TRBV7-2	CASRPSYETQYF	TGTGCCAGCAGACCCTCGTATGAGACCCAGTACTTC
.	TRBD2	TRBJ2-1	TRBV5-1	CASSLINSGVDNEQFF	TGCGCCAGCAGCTTAATAAATAGCGGGGTAGACAATGAGCAGTTCTTC
few	.	TRBJ2-6	TRBV12-3/TRBV12-4	CASSNVLSAGANVLTF	TGTGCCAGCAGCAATGTATTGTCAGCCGGGGCCAACGTCCTGACTTTC
few	.	TRBJ2-5	TRBV12-3/TRBV12-4	CAISSPGRQETQYF	TGTGCCATCTCCTCTCCGGGACGACAAGAGACCCAGTACTTC
.	.	TRBJ1-2	TRBV6-5	CASSLTAYYGYTF	TGTGCCAGCAGTCTGACTGCTTACTATGGCTACACCTTC
.	.	TRBJ2-7	TRBV5-1	CASSLVAGAAYEQYF	TGCGCCAGCAGCTTGGTGGCAGGGGCCGCCTACGAGCAGTACTTC
.	.	TRBJ2-5	TRBV29-1	CSAGYGSGQETQYF	TGCAGCGCTGGTTATGGAAGCGGCCAAGAGACCCAGTACTTC
few	.	TRBJ1-1	TRBV5-6	CASSPRGGSTEAFF	TGTGCCAGCAGCCCCCGGGGGGGGAGCACTGAAGCTTTCTTT
.	.	TRBJ1-2	TRBV29-1	CSVIQGTYGYTF	TGCAGCGTGATACAGGGAACCTATGGCTACACCTTC
few	.	TRBJ2-1	TRBV12-3/TRBV12-4	CASLPGWSDEQFF	TGTGCCAGCCTTCCGGGCTGGTCGGATGAGCAGTTCTTC
few	.	TRBJ1-2	TRBV20-1	CSARDQGRGYGYTF	TGCAGTGCTAGAGATCAAGGGAGGGGATATGGCTACACCTTC
.	.	TRBJ2-1	TRBV11-1	CASRTTRPFYNEQFF	TGTGCCAGCAGAACGACTAGACCCTTCTACAATGAGCAGTTCTTC
.	.	TRBJ2-7	TRBV4-1	CASSQDYGEQYF	TGCGCCAGCAGCCAAGATTACGGCGAGCAGTACTTC
.	.	TRBJ2-3	TRBV3-1	CASSRRTALSTDTQYF	TGTGCCAGCAGCCGTCGGACAGCCCTTAGCACAGATACGCAGTATTTT
.	TRBD2	TRBJ2-7	TRBV2	CASSDSPARGGAQRHYEQYF	TGTGCCAGCAGTGATTCCCCTGCCCGCGGGGGGGCCCAGCGTCACTACGAGCAGTACTTC
.	TRBD2	TRBJ2-1	TRBV9	CASSVVPTSGLNNEQFF	TGTGCCAGCAGCGTAGTTCCGACTAGCGGCCTAAACAATGAGCAGTTCTTC
.	.	TRBJ1-2	TRBV5-1	CASSLGLRGGRGYTF	TGCGCCAGCAGCTTGGGACTCAGGGGAGGAAGGGGCTACACCTTC
.	.	TRBJ1-1	TRBV7-3	CASSFIGQNTEAFF	TGTGCCAGCAGCTTTATAGGACAGAACACTGAAGCTTTCTTT
.	.	TRBJ2-5	TRBV20-1	CSARGQAQETQCF	TGCAGTGCTAGAGGACAGGCGCAAGAGACCCAGTGCTTC